This T cell receptor (beta chain) originates from a study of cytomegalovirus exposure and HLA in healthy donors. Study-wide context: A preliminary data release comprised roughly 80 million unique TCRs obtained from HLA-typed donors.

To note about this clone: Its antigen is still unknown.

Study-wide results and limits: The study flagged about 150 TCR beta chains as cytomegalovirus-associated. The presence/absence work took it that sequencing depth was about the same across donors.

Nominal health characterized the donors when sampled, though unrecorded immune exposures were likely. V dropped 4 bases and J dropped 3; count of bases not matched to a gene: 3. CDR3 length: 14 residues. Germline CDR1 SQVTM, CDR2 ANQGSEA. It was with 60 Vbeta and 13 Jbeta primers that the PCR ran. Profiled with immunoSEQ multiplex PCR; TCRdb holds only in-frame clones, not every one. The sample consists of about 150,000 clones, roughly 80% of them appearing once. V and J are TRBV29-1 and TRBJ2-2, with 9 bases aligning to TRBD1. The sequenced material came from PBMCs. The source of this sequence is a woman between 40 and 50 years old in good health and CMV-seropositive. The CDR3 nucleotides are TGCAGCGTTGGACGGACAGGGGACACCGGGGAGCTGTTTTTT. The encoded protein is CSVGRTGDTGELFF.